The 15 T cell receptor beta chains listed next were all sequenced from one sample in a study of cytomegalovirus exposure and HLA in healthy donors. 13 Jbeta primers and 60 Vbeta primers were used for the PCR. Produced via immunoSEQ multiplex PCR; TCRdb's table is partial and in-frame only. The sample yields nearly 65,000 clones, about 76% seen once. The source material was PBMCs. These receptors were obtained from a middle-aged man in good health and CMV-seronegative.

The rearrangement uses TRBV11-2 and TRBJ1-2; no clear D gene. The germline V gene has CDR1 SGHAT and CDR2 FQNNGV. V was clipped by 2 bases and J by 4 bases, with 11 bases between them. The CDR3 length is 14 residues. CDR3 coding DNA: TGTGCCAGCAGCTTAACCCACGGGGTCTATGGCTACACCTTC. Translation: CASSLTHGVYGYTF.

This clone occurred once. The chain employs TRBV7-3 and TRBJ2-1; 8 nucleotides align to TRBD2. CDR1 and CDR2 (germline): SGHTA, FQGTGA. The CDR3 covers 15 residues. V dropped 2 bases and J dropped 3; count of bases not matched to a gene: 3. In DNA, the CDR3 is TGTGCCAGCAGCTTAGCGGGGGGTTACTACAATGAGCAGTTCTTC. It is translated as CASSLAGGYYNEQFF. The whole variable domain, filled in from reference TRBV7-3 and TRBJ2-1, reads GAGVSQTPSNKVTEKGKYVELRCDPISGHTALYWYRQSLGQGPEFLIYFQGTGAADDSGLPNDRFFAVRPEGSVSTLKIQRTERGDSAVYLCASSLAGGYYNEQFFGPGTRLTVL.

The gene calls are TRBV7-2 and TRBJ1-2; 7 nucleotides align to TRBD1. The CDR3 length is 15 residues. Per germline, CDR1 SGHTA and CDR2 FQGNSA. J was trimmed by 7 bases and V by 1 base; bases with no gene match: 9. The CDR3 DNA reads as TGTGCCAGCAGCTTAGGATCCGGGACAGAGGGTGGCTACACCTTC. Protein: CASSLGSGTEGGYTF. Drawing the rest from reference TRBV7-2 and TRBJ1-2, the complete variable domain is GAGVSQSPSNKVTEKGKDVELRCDPISGHTALYWYRQSLGQGLEFLIYFQGNSAPDKSGLPSDRFSAERTGGSVSTLTIQRTQQEDSAVYLCASSLGSGTEGGYTFGSGTRLTVV.

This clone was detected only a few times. The CDR3 nucleotides read TGCGCCAGCAGCCGTACTGCGGCTGGAAACACCATATATTTT. This sequence encodes CASSRTAAGNTIYF. The rearrangement joins TRBV5-1 to TRBJ1-3, with D unclear. Germline assignment: CDR1 SGHRS and CDR2 YFSETQ. Trimming removed 4 bases from V and 2 bases from J, with 10 bases in between. This CDR3 is built from 14 residues.

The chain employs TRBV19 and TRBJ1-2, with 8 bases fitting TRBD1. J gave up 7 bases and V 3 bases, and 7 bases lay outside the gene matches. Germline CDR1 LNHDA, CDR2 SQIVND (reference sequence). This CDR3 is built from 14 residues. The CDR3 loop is CASSISGGSGGYTF. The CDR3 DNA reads TGTGCCAGTAGTATTTCAGGGGGCAGCGGTGGCTACACCTTC.

CDR3 region: CASSLMRANEQFF. The CDR3 DNA is TGCGCCAGCAGCTTGATGAGGGCCAATGAGCAGTTCTTC. V gene TRBV5-1 combines with J gene TRBJ2-1; a possible D gene is TRBD2 (5 bases). CDR3 length: 13 residues. V was shortened by 1 base and J by 6 bases, with 8 bases between the two germline ends. Germline V lookup: CDR1 SGHRS, CDR2 YFSETQ.

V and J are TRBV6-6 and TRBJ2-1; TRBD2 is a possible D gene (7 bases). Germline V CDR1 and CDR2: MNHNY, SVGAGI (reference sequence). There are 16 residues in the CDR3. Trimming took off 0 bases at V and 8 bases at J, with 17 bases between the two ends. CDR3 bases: TGTGCCAGCAGTTACTCCCGGGGCGGAGGGGGGGATGAGCAGTTCTTC. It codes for CASSYSRGGGGDEQFF.

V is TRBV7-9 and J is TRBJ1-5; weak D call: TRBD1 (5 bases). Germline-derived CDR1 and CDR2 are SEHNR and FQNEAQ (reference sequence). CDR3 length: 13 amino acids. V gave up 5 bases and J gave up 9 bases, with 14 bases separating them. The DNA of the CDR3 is TGTGCCAGCAGCCCGAGAGCCCAGGGGCCCCAGCATTTT. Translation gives CASSPRAQGPQHF.

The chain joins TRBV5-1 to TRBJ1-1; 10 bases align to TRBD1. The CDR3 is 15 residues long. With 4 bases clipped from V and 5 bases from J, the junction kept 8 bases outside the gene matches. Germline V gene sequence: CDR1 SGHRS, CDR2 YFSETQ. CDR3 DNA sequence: TGCGCCAGCAGCCGGACGGGACAGGGGTATACTGAAGCTTTCTTT. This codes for CASSRTGQGYTEAFF. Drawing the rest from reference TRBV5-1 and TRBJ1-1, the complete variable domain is KAGVTQTPRYLIKTRGQQVTLSCSPISGHRSVSWYQQTPGQGLQFLFEYFSETQRNKGNFPGRFSGRQFSNSRSEMNVSTLELGDSALYLCASSRTGQGYTEAFFGQGTRLTVV.

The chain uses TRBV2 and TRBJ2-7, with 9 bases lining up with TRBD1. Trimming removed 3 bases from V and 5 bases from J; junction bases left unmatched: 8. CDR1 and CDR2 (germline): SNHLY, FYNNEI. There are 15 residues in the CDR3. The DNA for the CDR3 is TGTGCCAGCAGTGAGGTGGGACAGGGCAGCGACGAGCAGTACTTC. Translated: CASSEVGQGSDEQYF.

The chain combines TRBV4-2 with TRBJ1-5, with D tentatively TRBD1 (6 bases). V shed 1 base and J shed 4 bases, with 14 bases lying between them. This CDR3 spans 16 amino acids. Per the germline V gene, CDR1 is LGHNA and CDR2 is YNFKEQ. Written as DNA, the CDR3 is TGTGCCAGCAGCCAAGTACAGGGTGGGGGAAATCAGCCCCAGCATTTT. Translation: CASSQVQGGGNQPQHF.

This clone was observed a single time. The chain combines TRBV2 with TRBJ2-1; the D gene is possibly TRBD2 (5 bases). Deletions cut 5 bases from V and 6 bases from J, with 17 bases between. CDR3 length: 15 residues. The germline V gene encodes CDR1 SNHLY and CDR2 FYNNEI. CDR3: CASSRSTPRGNEQFF. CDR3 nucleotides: TGTGCCAGCAGTAGAAGCACTCCCCGGGGCAATGAGCAGTTCTTC.

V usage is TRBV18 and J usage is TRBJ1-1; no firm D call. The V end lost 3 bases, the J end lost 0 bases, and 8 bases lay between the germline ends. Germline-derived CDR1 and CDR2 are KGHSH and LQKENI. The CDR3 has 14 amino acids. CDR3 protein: CASSPWHMNTEAFF. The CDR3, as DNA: TGTGCCAGCTCACCTTGGCATATGAACACTGAAGCTTTCTTT.

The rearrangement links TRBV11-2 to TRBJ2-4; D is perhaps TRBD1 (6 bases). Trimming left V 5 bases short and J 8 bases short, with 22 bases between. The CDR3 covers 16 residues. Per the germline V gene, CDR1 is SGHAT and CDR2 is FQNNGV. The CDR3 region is CASSVRFQGREDIQYF. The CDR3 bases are TGTGCCAGCAGCGTTAGGTTTCAGGGGAGAGAGGACATTCAGTACTTC.

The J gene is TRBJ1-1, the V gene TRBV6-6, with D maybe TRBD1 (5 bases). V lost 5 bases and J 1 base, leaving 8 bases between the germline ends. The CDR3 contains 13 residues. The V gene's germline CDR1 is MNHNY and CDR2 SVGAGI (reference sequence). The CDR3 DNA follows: TGTGCCAGCAGTGATGGACAGAACACTGAAGCTTTCTTT. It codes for CASSDGQNTEAFF.